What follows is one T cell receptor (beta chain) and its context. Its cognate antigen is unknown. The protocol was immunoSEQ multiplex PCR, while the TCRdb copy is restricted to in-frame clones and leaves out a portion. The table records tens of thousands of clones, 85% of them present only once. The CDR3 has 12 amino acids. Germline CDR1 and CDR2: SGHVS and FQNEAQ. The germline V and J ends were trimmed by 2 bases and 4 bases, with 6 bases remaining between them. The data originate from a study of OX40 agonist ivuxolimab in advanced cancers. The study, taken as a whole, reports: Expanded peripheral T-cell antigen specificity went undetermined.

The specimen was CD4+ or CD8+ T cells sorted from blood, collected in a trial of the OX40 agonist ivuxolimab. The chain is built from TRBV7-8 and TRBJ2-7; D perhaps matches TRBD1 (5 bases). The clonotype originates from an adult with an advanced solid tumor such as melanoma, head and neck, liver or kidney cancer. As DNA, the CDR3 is TGTGCCAGCAGCTTACAGGGTTACGAGCAGTACTTC. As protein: CASSLQGYEQYF. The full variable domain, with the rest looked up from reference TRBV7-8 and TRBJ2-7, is GAGVSQSPRYKVAKRGQDVALRCDPISGHVSLFWYQQALGQGPEFLTYFQNEAQLDKSGLPSDRFFAERPEGSVSTLKIQRTQQEDSAVYLCASSLQGYEQYFGPGTRLTVT.